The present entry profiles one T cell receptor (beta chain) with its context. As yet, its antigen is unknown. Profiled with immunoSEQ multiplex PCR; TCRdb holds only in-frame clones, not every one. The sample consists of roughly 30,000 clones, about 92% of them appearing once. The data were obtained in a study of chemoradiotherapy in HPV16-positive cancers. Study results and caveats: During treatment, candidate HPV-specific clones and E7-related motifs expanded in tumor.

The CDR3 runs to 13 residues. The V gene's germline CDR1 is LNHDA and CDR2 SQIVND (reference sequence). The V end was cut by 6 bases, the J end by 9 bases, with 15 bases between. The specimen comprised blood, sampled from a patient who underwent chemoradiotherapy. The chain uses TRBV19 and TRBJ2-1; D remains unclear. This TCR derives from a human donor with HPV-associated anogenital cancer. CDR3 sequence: CASSFIGETEQFF. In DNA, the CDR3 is TGTGCCAGTAGCTTCATCGGCGAGACTGAGCAGTTCTTC.